This T cell receptor (beta chain) was retrieved from a study of identical twins. Of note for this clonotype: The antigen is unknown.

Via MiXCR, TCRdb re-called the 5' RACE reads, giving one row per CDR3 protein. Of approximately 350,000 distinct CDR3 sequences detected, 9% to 15% appear once; the ten largest clones hold 6% to 9%. Germline CDR1 reads LNHNV; CDR2 reads YYDKDF (reference sequence). The CDR3 consists of 15 residues. V lost 3 bases and J 6 bases, leaving 15 bases between the germline ends. Study results and limitations: For cord blood, abundant beta clonotypes had fewer insertions, unlike memory repertoires, which showed none. Donors were not followed over many years; analysis was cross-sectional.

These data also formed part of another study, on yellow fever vaccine responses in identical twins.

The sequenced sample was CD8+ T cells sorted from blood. The TCR was taken from a woman younger than 35 in good health. V usage is TRBV15 and J usage is TRBJ2-1; maybe TRBD2 (5 bases). The CDR3: CATSSKRKQSNEQFF. The CDR3 region has the DNA TGTGCCACCAGCAGCAAGCGGAAACAATCCAATGAGCAGTTCTTC.